The T cell receptor (beta chain) under discussion was sequenced for a study of blood T cell repertoires in COVID-19. Only in-frame clones appear in the TCRdb table, and some are missing; sequencing was by immunoSEQ multiplex PCR. This sample has 200,000 or so clones; 85% to 90% occur once, and the top ten carry 2.2%. The CDR3 is made up of 13 amino acids. The V end lost 1 base, the J end lost 5 bases, and 9 bases lay between the germline ends. The germline V gene has CDR1 SGHDT and CDR2 YYEEEE. This clonotype was sampled from a woman in her forties or fifties with acute or convalescent COVID-19. The rearrangement links TRBV5-6 to TRBJ2-5; D is ambiguous. The sequenced sample consisted of peripheral blood. In nucleotides, the CDR3 is TGTGCCAGCAGCTTGCTGGCGAGGGAGACCCAGTACTTC. It yields the protein CASSLLARETQYF.